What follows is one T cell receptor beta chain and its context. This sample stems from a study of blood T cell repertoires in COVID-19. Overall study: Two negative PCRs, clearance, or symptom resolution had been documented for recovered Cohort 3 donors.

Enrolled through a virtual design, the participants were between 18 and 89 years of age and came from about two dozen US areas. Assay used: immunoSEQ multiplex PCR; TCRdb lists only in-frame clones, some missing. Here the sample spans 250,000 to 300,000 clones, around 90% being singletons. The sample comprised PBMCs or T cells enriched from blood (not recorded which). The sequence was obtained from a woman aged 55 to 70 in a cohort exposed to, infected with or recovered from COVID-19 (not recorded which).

Written as DNA, the CDR3 is TGTGCCACCAGTGCCGGGACAGGGAGTAATTCACCCCTCCACTTT. Amino acid sequence: CATSAGTGSNSPLHF. This chain links TRBV24-1 with TRBJ1-6, with TRBD1 identical over 9 bases. The V and J ends lost 5 bases and 6 bases, in that order; junction bases with no gene match: 4. Germline assignment: CDR1 KGHDR and CDR2 SFDVKD. The CDR3 runs 15 residues.